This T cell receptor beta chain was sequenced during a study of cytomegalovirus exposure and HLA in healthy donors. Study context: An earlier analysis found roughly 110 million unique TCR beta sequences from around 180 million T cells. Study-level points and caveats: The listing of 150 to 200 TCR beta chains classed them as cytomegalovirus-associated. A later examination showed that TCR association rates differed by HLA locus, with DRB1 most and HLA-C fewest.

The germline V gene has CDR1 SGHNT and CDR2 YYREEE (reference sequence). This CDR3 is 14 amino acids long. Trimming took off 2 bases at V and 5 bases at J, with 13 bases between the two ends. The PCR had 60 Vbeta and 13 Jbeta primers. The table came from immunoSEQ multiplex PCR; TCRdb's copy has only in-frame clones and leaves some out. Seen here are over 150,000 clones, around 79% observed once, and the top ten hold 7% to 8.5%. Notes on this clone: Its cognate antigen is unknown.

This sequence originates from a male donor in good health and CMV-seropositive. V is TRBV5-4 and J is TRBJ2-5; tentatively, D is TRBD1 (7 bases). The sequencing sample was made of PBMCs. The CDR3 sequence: CASSFTQGRETQYF. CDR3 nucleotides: TGTGCCAGCAGCTTTACACAGGGGAGGGAGACCCAGTACTTC. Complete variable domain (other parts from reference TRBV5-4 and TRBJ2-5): ETGVTQSPTHLIKTRGQQVTLRCSSQSGHNTVSWYQQALGQGPQFIFQYYREEENGRGNFPPRFSGLQFPNYSSELNVNALELDDSALYLCASSFTQGRETQYFGPGTRLLVL.